These 2 T cell receptor beta chains originate from one sample sequenced in a study of blood T cell repertoires in COVID-19. Measured with immunoSEQ multiplex PCR; TCRdb has only the in-frame clones, and not every one. Seen here are around 200,000 clones, approximately 84% observed once, and the top ten hold around 3.5%. The sequencing sample was made of PBMCs or T cells enriched from blood (not recorded which). The receptors stem from a young woman who had recovered from COVID-19.

The rearrangement uses TRBV6-1 and TRBJ1-1, with a weak D call TRBD1 (5 bases). Trimming removed 2 bases at V and 3 bases at J, with 16 bases between. This CDR3 contains 16 residues. Germline assignment: CDR1 MNHNS and CDR2 SASEGT. The CDR3 region is CASSEPGGKKDTEAFF. DNA for the CDR3: TGTGCCAGCAGTGAACCGGGGGGGAAAAAGGACACTGAAGCTTTCTTT.

In nucleotides, the CDR3 is TGTGCCAGCAATCAGGGAGGCGGCTACAATGAGCAGTTCTTC. This gives the protein CASNQGGGYNEQFF. This chain uses TRBV2 with TRBJ2-1; D may be TRBD2 (6 bases). CDR3 length equals 14 residues. V lost 7 bases and J lost 3, with 13 bases in between. Germline CDR1 reads SNHLY; CDR2 reads FYNNEI.